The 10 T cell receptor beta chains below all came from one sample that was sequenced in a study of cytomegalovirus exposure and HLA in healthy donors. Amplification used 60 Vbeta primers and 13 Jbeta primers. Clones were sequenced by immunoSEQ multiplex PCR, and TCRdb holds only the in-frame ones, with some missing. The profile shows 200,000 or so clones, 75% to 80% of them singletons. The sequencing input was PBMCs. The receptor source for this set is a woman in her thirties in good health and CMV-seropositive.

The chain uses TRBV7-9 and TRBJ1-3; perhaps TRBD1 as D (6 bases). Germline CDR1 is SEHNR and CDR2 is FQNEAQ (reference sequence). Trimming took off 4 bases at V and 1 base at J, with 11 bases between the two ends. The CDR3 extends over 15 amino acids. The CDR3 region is CASSSWQGSGNTIYF. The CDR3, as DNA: TGTGCCAGCAGCTCCTGGCAGGGGTCTGGAAACACCATATATTTT. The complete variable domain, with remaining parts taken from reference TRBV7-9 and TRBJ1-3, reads DTGVSQNPRHKITKRGQNVTFRCDPISEHNRLYWYRQTLGQGPEFLTYFQNEAQLEKSRLLSDRFSAERPKGSFSTLEIQRTEQGDSAMYLCASSSWQGSGNTIYFGEGSWLTVV.

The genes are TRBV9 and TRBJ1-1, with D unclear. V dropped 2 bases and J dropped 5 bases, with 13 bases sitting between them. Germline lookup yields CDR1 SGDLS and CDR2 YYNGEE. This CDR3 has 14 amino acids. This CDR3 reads CASSVGGRLTEAFF. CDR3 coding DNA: TGTGCCAGCAGCGTGGGAGGGCGCCTGACTGAAGCTTTCTTT.

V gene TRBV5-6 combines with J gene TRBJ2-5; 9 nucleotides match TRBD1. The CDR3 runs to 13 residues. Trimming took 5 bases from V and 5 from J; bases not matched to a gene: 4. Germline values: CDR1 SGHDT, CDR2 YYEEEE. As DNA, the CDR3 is TGTGCCAGCAGTCGAGACAGGGGGGAGACCCAGTACTTC. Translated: CASSRDRGETQYF.

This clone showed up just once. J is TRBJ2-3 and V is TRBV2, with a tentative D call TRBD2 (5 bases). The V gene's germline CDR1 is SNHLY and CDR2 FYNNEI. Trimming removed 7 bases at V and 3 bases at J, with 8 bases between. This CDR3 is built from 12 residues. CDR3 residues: CASNRGTDTQYF. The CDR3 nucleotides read TGTGCCAGCAACCGAGGGACAGATACGCAGTATTTT.

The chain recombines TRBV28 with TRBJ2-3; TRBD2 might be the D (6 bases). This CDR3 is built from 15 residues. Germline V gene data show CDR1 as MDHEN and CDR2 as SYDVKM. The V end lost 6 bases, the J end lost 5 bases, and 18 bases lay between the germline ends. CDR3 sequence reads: CASSPARGFRDTQYF. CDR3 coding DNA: TGTGCCAGCAGCCCGGCCCGGGGGTTCAGAGATACGCAGTATTTT.

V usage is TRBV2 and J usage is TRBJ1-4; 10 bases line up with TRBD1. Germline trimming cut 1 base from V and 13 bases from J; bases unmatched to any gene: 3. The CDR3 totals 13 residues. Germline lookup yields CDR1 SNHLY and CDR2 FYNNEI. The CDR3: CASSEEGQGRLFF. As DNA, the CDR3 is TGTGCCAGCAGTGAAGAGGGACAGGGGAGACTGTTTTTT.

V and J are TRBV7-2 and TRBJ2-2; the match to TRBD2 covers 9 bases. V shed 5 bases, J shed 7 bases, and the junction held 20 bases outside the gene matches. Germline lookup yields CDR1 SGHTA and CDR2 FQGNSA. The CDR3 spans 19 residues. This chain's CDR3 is CASSRGLGAAGGLGGELFF. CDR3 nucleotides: TGTGCCAGCAGCCGAGGACTAGGAGCAGCGGGAGGCCTTGGCGGGGAGCTGTTTTTT.

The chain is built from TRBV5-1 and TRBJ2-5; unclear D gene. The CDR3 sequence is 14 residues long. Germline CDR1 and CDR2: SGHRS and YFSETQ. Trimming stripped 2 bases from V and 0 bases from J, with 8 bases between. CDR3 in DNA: TGCGCCAGCAGCTTCGAGCTGTACCAAGAGACCCAGTACTTC. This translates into CASSFELYQETQYF.

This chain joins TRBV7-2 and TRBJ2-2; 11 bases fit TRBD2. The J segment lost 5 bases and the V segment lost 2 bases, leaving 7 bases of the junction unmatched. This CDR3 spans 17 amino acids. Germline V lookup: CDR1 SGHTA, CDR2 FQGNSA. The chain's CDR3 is CASSLRLAGRETGELFF. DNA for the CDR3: TGTGCCAGCAGCTTAAGACTAGCGGGACGGGAGACCGGGGAGCTGTTTTTT.

CDR3 loop: CASSQAGGGDEKLFF. The CDR3 DNA reads as TGCGCCAGCAGCCAAGCGGGAGGGGGGGATGAAAAACTGTTTTTT. This sequence joins TRBV4-3 and TRBJ1-4; a possible D gene is TRBD1 (6 bases). This CDR3 contains 15 residues. The ends were cut back, 1 base at V and 6 bases at J, with 12 bases in the middle. The germline V gene has CDR1 LGHNA and CDR2 YSLEER.